The 3 T cell receptor beta chains listed next were all sequenced from one sample in a study of blood T cell repertoires in COVID-19. Sequencing used immunoSEQ multiplex PCR; TCRdb keeps in-frame clones, though not all of them. Found here are approximately 180,000 clones, about 85% of them singletons; the top ten hold around 10%. Sequenced material: peripheral blood. Source of these receptors: a woman older than 75 with acute or convalescent COVID-19.

This chain connects TRBV6-5 to TRBJ1-2, with 7 bases that match TRBD1. The junction had 7 bases not matched to a gene; V was cut back by 6 bases and J by 6 bases. CDR1 and CDR2 (germline): MNHEY, SVGAGI. The CDR3 runs to 13 residues. CDR3 DNA sequence: TGTGCCAGCAGGAACAGGGGATCGCATGGCTACACCTTC. Its protein product is CASRNRGSHGYTF.

The rearrangement links TRBV2 to TRBJ1-4; no definite D call. The CDR3 runs 14 residues. CDR1 is SNHLY, CDR2 FYNNEI, per germline. V lost 5 bases and J lost 7, with 14 bases in between. The CDR3 DNA is TGTGCCAGCAGTCCCTCGACCCGGGGTGAAAAACTGTTTTTT. Its protein product is CASSPSTRGEKLFF. The variable domain in full, completed from reference TRBV2 and TRBJ1-4, reads EPEVTQTPSHQVTQMGQEVILRCVPISNHLYFYWYRQILGQKVEFLVSFYNNEISEKSEIFDDQFSVERPDGSNFTLKIRSTKLEDSAMYFCASSPSTRGEKLFFGSGTQLSVL.

The V call is TRBV5-1, the J call TRBJ1-5, with 10 bases identical to TRBD1. The ends lost 0 bases at V and 5 bases at J; junction bases unmatched: 2. From germline, CDR1 is SGHRS and CDR2 YFSETQ. The CDR3 runs 15 residues. CDR3 residues: CASSLAGQGYQPQHF. As DNA, the CDR3 is TGCGCCAGCAGCTTGGCGGGACAGGGGTATCAGCCCCAGCATTTT.